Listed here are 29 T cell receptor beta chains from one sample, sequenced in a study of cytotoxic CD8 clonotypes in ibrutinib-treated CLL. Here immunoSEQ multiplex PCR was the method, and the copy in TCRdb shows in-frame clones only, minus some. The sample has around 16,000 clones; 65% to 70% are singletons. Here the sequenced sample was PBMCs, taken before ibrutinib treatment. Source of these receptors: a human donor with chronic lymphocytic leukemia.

The chain's CDR3 is CASSLGGLNTEAFF. CDR3 sequence (DNA): TGCGCCAGCAGCTTGGGGGGATTGAACACTGAAGCTTTCTTT. The chain recombines TRBV5-1 with TRBJ1-1; no reliable D call. There are 14 residues in the CDR3. Trimming left V 0 bases short and J 0 bases short, with 6 bases between. The germline gives CDR1 SGHRS, CDR2 YFSETQ. Full variable domain (rest looked up from reference TRBV5-1 and TRBJ1-1): KAGVTQTPRYLIKTRGQQVTLSCSPISGHRSVSWYQQTPGQGLQFLFEYFSETQRNKGNFPGRFSGRQFSNSRSEMNVSTLELGDSALYLCASSLGGLNTEAFFGQGTRLTVV.

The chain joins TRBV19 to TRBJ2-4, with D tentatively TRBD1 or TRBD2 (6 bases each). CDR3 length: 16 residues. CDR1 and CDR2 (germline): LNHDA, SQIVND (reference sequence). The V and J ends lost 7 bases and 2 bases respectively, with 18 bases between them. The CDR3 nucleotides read TGTGCCAGTACCCTACTAGAGGGGGGCACCAAAAACATTCAGTACTTC. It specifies CASTLLEGGTKNIQYF.

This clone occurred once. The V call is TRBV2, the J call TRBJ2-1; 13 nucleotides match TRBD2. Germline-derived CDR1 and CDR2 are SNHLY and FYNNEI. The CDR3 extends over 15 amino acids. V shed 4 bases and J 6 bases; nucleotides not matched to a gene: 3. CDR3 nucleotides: TGTGCCAGCAGTGGACTAGCGGGGGGTCGCAATGAGCAGTTCTTC. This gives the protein CASSGLAGGRNEQFF.

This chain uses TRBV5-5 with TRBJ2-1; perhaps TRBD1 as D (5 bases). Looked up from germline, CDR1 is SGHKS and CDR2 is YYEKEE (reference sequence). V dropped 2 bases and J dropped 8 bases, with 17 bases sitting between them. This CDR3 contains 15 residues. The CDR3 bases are TGTGCCAGCAGCTTTCAGGGTATTTCTCCCGATGAGCAGTTCTTC. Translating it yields CASSFQGISPDEQFF.

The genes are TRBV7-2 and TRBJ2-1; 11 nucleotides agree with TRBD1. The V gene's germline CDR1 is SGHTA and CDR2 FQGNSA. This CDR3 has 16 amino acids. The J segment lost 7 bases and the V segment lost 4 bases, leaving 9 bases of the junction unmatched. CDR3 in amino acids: CASSYRGTGGVNEQFF. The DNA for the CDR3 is TGTGCCAGCAGCTACCGCGGGACAGGGGGAGTAAATGAGCAGTTCTTC.

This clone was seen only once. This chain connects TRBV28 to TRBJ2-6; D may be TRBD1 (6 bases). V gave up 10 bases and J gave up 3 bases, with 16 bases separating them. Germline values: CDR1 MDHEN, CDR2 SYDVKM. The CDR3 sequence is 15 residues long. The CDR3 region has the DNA TGTGCCACCGACGGACACAGGGTTGGGGCCAACGTCCTGACTTTC. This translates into CATDGHRVGANVLTF.

This CDR3 reads CASSQRRASGSYNEQFF. CDR3 DNA sequence: TGTGCCAGCAGTCAACGGAGGGCCTCGGGCTCCTACAATGAGCAGTTCTTC. The genes are TRBV11-3 and TRBJ2-1; D perhaps matches TRBD2 (6 bases). Trimming left V 6 bases short and J 0 bases short, with 18 bases between. CDR1 is SGHNT, CDR2 YENEEA, per germline. The CDR3 runs to 17 residues.

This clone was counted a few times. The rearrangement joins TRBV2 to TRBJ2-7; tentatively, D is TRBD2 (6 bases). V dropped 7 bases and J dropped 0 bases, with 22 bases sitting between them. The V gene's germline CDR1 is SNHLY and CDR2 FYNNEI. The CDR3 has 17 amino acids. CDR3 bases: TGTGCCAGCATAAGCCGGGACTCCCGAATCAGCTCCTACGAGCAGTACTTC. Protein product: CASISRDSRISSYEQYF.

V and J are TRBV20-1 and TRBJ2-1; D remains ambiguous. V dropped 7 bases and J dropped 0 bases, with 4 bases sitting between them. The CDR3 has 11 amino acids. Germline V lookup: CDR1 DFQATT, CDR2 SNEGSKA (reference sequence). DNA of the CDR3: TGCAGTGTATTCTCCTACAATGAGCAGTTCTTC. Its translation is CSVFSYNEQFF.

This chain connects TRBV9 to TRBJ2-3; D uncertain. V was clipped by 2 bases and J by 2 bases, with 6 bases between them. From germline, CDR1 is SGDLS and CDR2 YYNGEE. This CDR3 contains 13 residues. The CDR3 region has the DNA TGTGCCAGCAGCGTCTCAACCACAGATACGCAGTATTTT. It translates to CASSVSTTDTQYF.

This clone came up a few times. The CDR3 sequence: CASSPLSHYSGNTIYF. The CDR3 DNA reads as TGTGCCAGCTCACCACTAAGCCATTACTCTGGAAACACCATATATTTT. The chain couples TRBV18 to TRBJ1-3; D call uncertain. Germline-derived CDR1 and CDR2 are KGHSH and LQKENI. This CDR3 comprises 16 residues. V lost 1 base to trimming and J lost 0 bases, with 10 bases between them.

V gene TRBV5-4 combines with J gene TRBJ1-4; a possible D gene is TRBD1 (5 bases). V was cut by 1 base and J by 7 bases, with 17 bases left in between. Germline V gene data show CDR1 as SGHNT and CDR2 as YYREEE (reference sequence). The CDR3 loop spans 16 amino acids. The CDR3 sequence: CASSLKSTRGGEKLFF. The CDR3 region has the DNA TGTGCCAGCAGCTTGAAATCGACAAGGGGTGGTGAAAAACTGTTTTTT.

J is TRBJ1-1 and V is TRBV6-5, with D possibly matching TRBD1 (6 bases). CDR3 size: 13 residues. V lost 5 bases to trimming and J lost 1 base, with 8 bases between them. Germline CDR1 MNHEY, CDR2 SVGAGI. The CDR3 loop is CASSLDRNTEAFF. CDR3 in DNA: TGTGCCAGCAGTCTGGACAGGAACACTGAAGCTTTCTTT.

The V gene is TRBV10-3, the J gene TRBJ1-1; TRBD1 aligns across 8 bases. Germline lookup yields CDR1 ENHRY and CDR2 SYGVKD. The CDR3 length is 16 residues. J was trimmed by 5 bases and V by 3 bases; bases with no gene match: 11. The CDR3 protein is CAISDPDRGKGTEAFF. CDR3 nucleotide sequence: TGTGCCATCAGTGACCCTGACAGGGGAAAAGGAACTGAAGCTTTCTTT.

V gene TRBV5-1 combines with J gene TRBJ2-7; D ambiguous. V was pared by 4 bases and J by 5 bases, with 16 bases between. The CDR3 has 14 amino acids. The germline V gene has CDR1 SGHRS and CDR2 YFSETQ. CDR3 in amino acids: CASSPTVYINEQYF. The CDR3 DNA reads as TGCGCCAGCAGCCCTACGGTGTACATCAACGAGCAGTACTTC.

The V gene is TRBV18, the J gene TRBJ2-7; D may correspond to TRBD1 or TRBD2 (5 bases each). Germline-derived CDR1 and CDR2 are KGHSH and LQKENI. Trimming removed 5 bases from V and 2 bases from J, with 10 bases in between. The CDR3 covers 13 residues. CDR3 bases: TGTGCCAGCTCAGTTAGAGGGGCCTACGAGCAGTACTTC. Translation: CASSVRGAYEQYF.

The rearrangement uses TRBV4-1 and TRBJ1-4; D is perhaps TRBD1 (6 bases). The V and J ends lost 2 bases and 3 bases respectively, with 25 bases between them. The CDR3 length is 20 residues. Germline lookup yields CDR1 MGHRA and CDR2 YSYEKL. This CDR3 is CASSQRAMGAGAGANEKLFF. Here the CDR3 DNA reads TGCGCCAGCAGCCAAAGAGCAATGGGCGCAGGGGCTGGAGCTAATGAAAAACTGTTTTTT.

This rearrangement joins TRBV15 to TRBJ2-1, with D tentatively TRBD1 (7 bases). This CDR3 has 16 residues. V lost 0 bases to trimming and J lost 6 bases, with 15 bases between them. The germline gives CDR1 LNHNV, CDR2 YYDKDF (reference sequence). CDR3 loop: CATSRDLRGASNEQFF. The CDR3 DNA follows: TGTGCCACCAGCAGAGACCTCAGGGGGGCGAGCAATGAGCAGTTCTTC.

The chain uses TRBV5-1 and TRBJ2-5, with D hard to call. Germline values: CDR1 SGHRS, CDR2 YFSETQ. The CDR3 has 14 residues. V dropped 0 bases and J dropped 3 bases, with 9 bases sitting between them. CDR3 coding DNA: TGCGCCAGCAGCTTGGTGGCTGATAAAGAGACCCAGTACTTC. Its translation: CASSLVADKETQYF.

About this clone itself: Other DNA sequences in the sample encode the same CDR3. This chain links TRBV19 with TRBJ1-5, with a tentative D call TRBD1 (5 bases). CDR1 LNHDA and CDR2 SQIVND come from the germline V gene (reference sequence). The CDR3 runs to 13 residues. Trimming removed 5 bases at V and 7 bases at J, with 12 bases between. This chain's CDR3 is CASSQGAGQPQHF. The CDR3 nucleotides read TGTGCCAGTAGTCAAGGGGCCGGACAGCCCCAGCATTTT.

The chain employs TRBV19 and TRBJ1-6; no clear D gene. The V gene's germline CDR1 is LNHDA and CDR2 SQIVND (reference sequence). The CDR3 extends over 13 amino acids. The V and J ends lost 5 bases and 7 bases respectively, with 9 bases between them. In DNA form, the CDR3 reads TGTGCCAGTAGTGTCTATAAAAATTCACCCCTCCACTTT. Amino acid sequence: CASSVYKNSPLHF. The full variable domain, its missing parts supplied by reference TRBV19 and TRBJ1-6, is DGGITQSPKYLFRKEGQNVTLSCEQNLNHDAMYWYRQDPGQGLRLIYYSQIVNDFQKGDIAEGYSVSREKKESFPLTVTSAQKNPTAFYLCASSVYKNSPLHFGNGTRLTVT.

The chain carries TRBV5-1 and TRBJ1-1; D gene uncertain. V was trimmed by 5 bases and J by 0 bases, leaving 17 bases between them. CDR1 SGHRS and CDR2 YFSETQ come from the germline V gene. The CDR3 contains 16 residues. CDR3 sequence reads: CASSRSDTLLNTEAFF. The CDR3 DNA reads TGCGCCAGCAGTAGGTCAGACACCTTATTGAACACTGAAGCTTTCTTT. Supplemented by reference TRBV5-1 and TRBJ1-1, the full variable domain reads KAGVTQTPRYLIKTRGQQVTLSCSPISGHRSVSWYQQTPGQGLQFLFEYFSETQRNKGNFPGRFSGRQFSNSRSEMNVSTLELGDSALYLCASSRSDTLLNTEAFFGQGTRLTVV.

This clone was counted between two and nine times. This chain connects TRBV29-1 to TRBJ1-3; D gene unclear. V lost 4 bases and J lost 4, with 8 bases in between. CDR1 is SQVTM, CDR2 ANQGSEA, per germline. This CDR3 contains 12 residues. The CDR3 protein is CSVVMSGNTIYF. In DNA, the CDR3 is TGCAGCGTTGTGATGTCGGGAAACACCATATATTTT.

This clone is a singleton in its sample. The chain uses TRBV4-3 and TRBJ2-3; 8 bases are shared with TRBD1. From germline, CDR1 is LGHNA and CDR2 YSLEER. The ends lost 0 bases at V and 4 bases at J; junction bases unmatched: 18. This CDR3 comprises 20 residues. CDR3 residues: CASSQDPIGADRGRADTQYF. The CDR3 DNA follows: TGCGCCAGCAGCCAAGACCCCATTGGTGCCGACAGGGGTAGGGCAGATACGCAGTATTTT.

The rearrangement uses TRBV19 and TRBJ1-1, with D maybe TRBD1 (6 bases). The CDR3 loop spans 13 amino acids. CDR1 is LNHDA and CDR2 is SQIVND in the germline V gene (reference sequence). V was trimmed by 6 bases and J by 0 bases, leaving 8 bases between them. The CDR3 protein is CASRRDMNTEAFF. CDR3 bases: TGTGCCAGTAGGAGGGACATGAACACTGAAGCTTTCTTT.

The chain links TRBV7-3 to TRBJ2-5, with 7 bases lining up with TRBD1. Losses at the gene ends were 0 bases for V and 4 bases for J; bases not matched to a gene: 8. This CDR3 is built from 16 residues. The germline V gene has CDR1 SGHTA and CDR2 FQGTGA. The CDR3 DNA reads TGTGCCAGCAGCTTAACAGGGGGCGTAGGAGTAGAGACCCAGTACTTC. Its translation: CASSLTGGVGVETQYF.

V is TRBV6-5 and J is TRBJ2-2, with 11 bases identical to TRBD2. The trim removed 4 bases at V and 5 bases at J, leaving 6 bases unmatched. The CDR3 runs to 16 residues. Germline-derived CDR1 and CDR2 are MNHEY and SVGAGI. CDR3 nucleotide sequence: TGTGCCAGCAGTTTCAAGACTAGCGGGGTGACCGGGGAGCTGTTTTTT. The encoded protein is CASSFKTSGVTGELFF.

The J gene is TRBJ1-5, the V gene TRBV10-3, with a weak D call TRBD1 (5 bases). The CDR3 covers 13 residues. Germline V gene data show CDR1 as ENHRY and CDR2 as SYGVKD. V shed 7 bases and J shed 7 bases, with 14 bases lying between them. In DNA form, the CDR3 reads TGTGCCATCACGGGAGGCCAGGGCCAGCCCCAGCATTTT. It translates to CAITGGQGQPQHF.

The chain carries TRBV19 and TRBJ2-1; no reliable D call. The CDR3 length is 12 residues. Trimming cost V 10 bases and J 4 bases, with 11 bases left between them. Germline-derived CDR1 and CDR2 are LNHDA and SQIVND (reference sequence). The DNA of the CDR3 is TGTGCCACCAGTATTGGGTACAATGAGCAGTTCTTC. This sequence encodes CATSIGYNEQFF. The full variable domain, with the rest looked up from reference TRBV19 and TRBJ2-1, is DGGITQSPKYLFRKEGQNVTLSCEQNLNHDAMYWYRQDPGQGLRLIYYSQIVNDFQKGDIAEGYSVSREKKESFPLTVTSAQKNPTAFYLCATSIGYNEQFFGPGTRLTVL.